This T cell receptor beta chain came from a study of human T cells and chemical hapten exposure. Study-wide background: Once 0.01% DPC had been applied to the upper back by patch test, readings were taken at 6 days.

TCRdb passed the RACE reads through MiXCR, listing each CDR3 protein once. This table holds fewer than 90,000 distinct CDR3 sequences, 6.5% to 8.5% found once. This CDR3 is 16 amino acids long. The V gene lost 6 bases and the J gene lost 1 base, with 18 bases spanning the gap. CDR1 is MNHEY and CDR2 is SVGAGI in the germline V gene. Described time point: patch test 2, 6 weeks after DPC sensitization. Treatment reported: therapeutic diphenylcyclopropenone sensitization with weekly scalp DPC. In every case, blood was obtained before the patch test was applied. This clonotype came up many times. The chain is built from TRBV6-5 and TRBJ1-1; D possibly corresponds to TRBD1 (5 bases). This TCR came from a woman in her thirties with alopecia areata. Some clones in this sample may be carry-over from other donors' samples. This specimen consisted of whole blood, obtained in connection with sensitization to the hapten diphenylcyclopropenone (DPC). The CDR3 sequence: CASRKGLGAGNTEAFF. The CDR3 DNA sequence: TGTGCCAGCAGAAAGGGGCTCGGGGCGGGGAACACTGAAGCTTTCTTT.